What follows are 21 T cell receptor beta chains derived from one specimen sequenced in a study of T cells in Graves' hyperthyroidism and ophthalmopathy. RNA transcripts gave rise to amplified TCR beta CDR3 regions. Using the HTBI primer set, a first-round RT-PCR was run on the TCR CDR3. A single record per CDR3 protein comes from TCRdb applying MiXCR to the multiplex PCR reads. Of a few hundred thousand distinct CDR3 sequences detected, approximately 15% appear once; the ten largest clones hold 2.5% to 4%. The sequenced material came from blood. Receptor source: a woman between 40 and 55 years old with Graves' ophthalmopathy.

The rearrangement uses TRBV7-2 and TRBJ2-4, with 8 bases aligning to TRBD2. V lost 7 bases to trimming and J lost 7 bases; unmatched junction nucleotides: 12. From germline, CDR1 is SGHTA and CDR2 FQGNSA. This CDR3 has 15 residues. The CDR3 sequence: CASTPERERGNIQYF. As DNA, the CDR3 is TGTGCCAGCACCCCTGAGCGGGAGAGAGGTAACATTCAGTACTTC.

This clonotype was counted only a few times. The chain is built from TRBV14 and TRBJ1-5; D unresolved. Germline CDR1 and CDR2: SGHDN and FVKESK. V was pared by 1 base and J by 7 bases, with 5 bases between. CDR3 size: 12 residues. In nucleotides, the CDR3 is TGTGCCAGCAGCCAAGGGGAACAGCCCCAGCATTTT. Amino acids: CASSQGEQPQHF.

V and J are TRBV10-3 and TRBJ1-3; the match to TRBD1 covers 7 bases. The CDR3 is 15 amino acids. Looked up from germline, CDR1 is ENHRY and CDR2 is SYGVKD. V lost 10 bases to trimming and J lost 0 bases; unmatched junction nucleotides: 9. CDR3 sequence (DNA): TGTGCCACCAACAGGGGATTCGACTCTGGAAACACCATATATTTT. It specifies CATNRGFDSGNTIYF.

The gene calls are TRBV6-1 and TRBJ2-1, with 7 positions matching TRBD2. Germline-derived CDR1 and CDR2 are MNHNS and SASEGT. V lost 3 bases to trimming and J lost 7 bases; unmatched junction nucleotides: 9. The CDR3 has 15 residues. The CDR3 DNA reads TGTGCCAGCAGTGATTTGGGCGGGAGTCAGAATGAGCAGTTCTTC. Translated: CASSDLGGSQNEQFF.

This clonotype occurred many times. The V gene is TRBV10-3, the J gene TRBJ2-7; the match to TRBD2 covers 10 bases. This CDR3 is 14 amino acids long. CDR1 and CDR2 from the germline V gene are ENHRY and SYGVKD. V was clipped by 2 bases and J by 2 bases; unmatched bases: 0. The chain's CDR3 is CAISETSGTYEQYF. CDR3 coding DNA: TGTGCCATCAGTGAGACTAGCGGGACCTACGAGCAGTACTTC.

The table lists this clonotype with many counts. The chain recombines TRBV13 with TRBJ2-7; 9 bases match TRBD1. Trimming cost V 7 bases and J 4 bases; bases outside gene matches: 5. The V gene's germline CDR1 is PRHDT and CDR2 FYEKMQ (reference sequence). The CDR3 contains 13 residues. The CDR3 loop reads CASKRTGAYEQYF. The CDR3 coding sequence is TGTGCCAGCAAGAGGACAGGGGCTTACGAGCAGTACTTC. Full variable domain (missing parts from reference TRBV13 and TRBJ2-7): AAGVIQSPRHLIKEKRETATLKCYPIPRHDTVYWYQQGPGQDPQFLISFYEKMQSDKGSIPDRFSAQQFSDYHSELNMSSLELGDSALYFCASKRTGAYEQYFGPGTRLTVT.

About this clonotype itself: Possible read error: a much larger clone is one base away. The chain joins TRBV5-6 to TRBJ1-2, with D possibly TRBD1 on 6 matching bases. The CDR3 length is 14 residues. Germline V lookup: CDR1 SGHDT, CDR2 YYEEEE. V shed 6 bases and J shed 8 bases, with 20 bases lying between them. The CDR3 DNA reads as TGTGCCAGCATCGACGGACAGCCTGGGCGCGGCTACACCTTC. It codes for CASIDGQPGRGYTF.

The sample holds many counts of this clonotype. The rearrangement joins TRBV12-3 or TRBV12-4 to TRBJ1-2; 7 bases are shared with TRBD1. With 6 bases clipped from V and 4 bases from J, the junction kept 5 bases outside the gene matches. The CDR3 consists of 13 residues. The CDR3 bases are TGTGCCAGCAGCCAGGGGGGCATCTATGGCTACACCTTC. Its protein product is CASSQGGIYGYTF.

The chain is built from TRBV10-3 and TRBJ2-5; D is undetermined. The CDR3 length is 15 residues. Trimming took 3 bases from V and 1 from J, leaving 12 bases between them. Germline V gene data show CDR1 as ENHRY and CDR2 as SYGVKD. CDR3 amino acids: CAISDRPGTQETQYF. The DNA of the CDR3 is TGTGCCATCAGTGATAGGCCCGGAACCCAAGAGACCCAGTACTTC.

This clonotype was detected ten times or more. The chain is built from TRBV28 and TRBJ2-1; 10 bases match TRBD2. This CDR3 has 16 residues. Germline CDR1 and CDR2: MDHEN and SYDVKM. V trimming: 5 bases; J trimming: 4 bases; junction bases outside the gene matches: 8. The CDR3 sequence is CASSLPGTSEYNEQFF. The CDR3 coding sequence is TGTGCCAGCAGTCTCCCCGGGACTAGCGAGTACAATGAGCAGTTCTTC.

The CDR3 bases are TGCGCCAGCAGCCAAATACGGAAACTTAATGAAAAACTGTTTTTT. It specifies CASSQIRKLNEKLFF. The chain uses TRBV4-1 and TRBJ1-4; no clear D. The CDR3 contains 15 residues. Trimming left V 2 bases short and J 4 bases short, with 11 bases between. The germline V gene encodes CDR1 MGHRA and CDR2 YSYEKL.

With regard to this clonotype: Given a much more abundant clone one base away, this may be a read error. The chain couples TRBV18 to TRBJ2-3, with D possibly TRBD2 on 6 matching bases. The CDR3 length is 15 residues. Germline CDR1 KGHSH, CDR2 LQKENI. V was trimmed by 1 base and J by 6 bases, leaving 14 bases between them. The CDR3 coding sequence is TGTGCCAGCTCACCACGAGGGAGTAGCGGTGATACGCAGTATTTT. It specifies CASSPRGSSGDTQYF.

The rearrangement uses TRBV24-1 and TRBJ2-2, with 9 bases fitting TRBD2. CDR1 and CDR2 (germline): KGHDR, SFDVKD. Losses at the gene ends were 9 bases for V and 6 bases for J; bases not matched to a gene: 7. This CDR3 spans 14 amino acids. The CDR3 spells CATGAGGPPGELFF. CDR3 in DNA: TGTGCCACCGGGGCGGGAGGGCCCCCCGGGGAGCTGTTTTTT.

This clonotype was found a few times. The chain is built from TRBV6-1 and TRBJ1-1; 8 nucleotides align to TRBD1. Germline CDR1 MNHNS, CDR2 SASEGT. This CDR3 is built from 12 residues. V trimming: 7 bases; J trimming: 9 bases; junction bases outside the gene matches: 7. The CDR3 spells CASTLDRVKAFF. DNA for the CDR3: TGTGCCAGCACCCTGGACAGGGTGAAAGCTTTCTTT.

This clonotype was detected many times. The chain has TRBV27 and TRBJ2-1; D perhaps matches TRBD1 (5 bases). In germline, CDR1 is MNHEY, CDR2 SMNVEV (reference sequence). Trimming took off 4 bases at V and 9 bases at J, with 13 bases between the two ends. The CDR3 covers 13 residues. In nucleotides, the CDR3 is TGTGCCAGCAGTTACCAGGACAATCGTGAGCAGTTCTTC. Protein sequence: CASSYQDNREQFF.

The rearrangement joins TRBV5-1 to TRBJ1-1; possible D gene TRBD1, 6 bases. Between the trimmed V and J ends, which lost 2 bases and 3 bases, there was a span of 20 bases. This CDR3 is built from 17 residues. CDR1 SGHRS and CDR2 YFSETQ come from the germline V gene. The CDR3 sequence is CASSLARPGHLYTEAFF. The CDR3 DNA is TGCGCCAGCAGCTTAGCTCGCCCGGGACACCTATACACTGAAGCTTTCTTT. The complete variable domain, with remaining parts taken from reference TRBV5-1 and TRBJ1-1, reads KAGVTQTPRYLIKTRGQQVTLSCSPISGHRSVSWYQQTPGQGLQFLFEYFSETQRNKGNFPGRFSGRQFSNSRSEMNVSTLELGDSALYLCASSLARPGHLYTEAFFGQGTRLTVV.

This clonotype was found many times. The rearrangement joins TRBV11-2 to TRBJ1-5; D possibly corresponds to TRBD1 (5 bases). Germline V gene lookup returns CDR1 SGHAT and CDR2 FQNNGV. The CDR3 is 13 amino acids. The ends were cut back, 5 bases at V and 7 bases at J, with 12 bases in the middle. DNA of the CDR3: TGTGCCAGCAGCCGGGGGATTAGCCAGCCCCAGCATTTT. Its translation: CASSRGISQPQHF. The whole variable domain, remainder taken from reference TRBV11-2 and TRBJ1-5, is EAGVAQSPRYKIIEKRQSVAFWCNPISGHATLYWYQQILGQGPKLLIQFQNNGVVDDSQLPKDRFSAERLKGVDSTLKIQPAKLEDSAVYLCASSRGISQPQHFGDGTRLSIL.

This rearrangement joins TRBV29-1 to TRBJ2-1; 13 bases match TRBD2. Germline V gives CDR1 SQVTM, CDR2 ANQGSEA. The CDR3 runs 14 residues. V gave up 6 bases and J gave up 7 bases; unmatched junction bases: 6. The CDR3 region has the DNA TGCAGCGTCGATGGACTAGCGGGAGAGAATGAGCAGTTCTTC. This encodes CSVDGLAGENEQFF.

Comment on this clonotype: Since a much larger clone is just one base distant, this may be a read error. The chain has TRBV30 and TRBJ1-4; possible D gene TRBD1, 5 bases. The V gene's germline CDR1 is GTSNPN and CDR2 SVGIG (reference sequence). The CDR3 is made up of 15 amino acids. CDR3 residues: CARSPFPTAHEKLFF. The CDR3 bases are TGTGCCCGGAGCCCCTTCCCGACAGCTCATGAAAAACTGTTTTTT.

The rearrangement joins TRBV20-1 to TRBJ2-7; TRBD1 is a possible D gene (6 bases). Between the trimmed V and J ends, which lost 5 bases and 6 bases, there was a span of 23 bases. Germline V CDR1 and CDR2: DFQATT, SNEGSKA (reference sequence). The CDR3 has 15 amino acids. The CDR3 region has the DNA TGCAGTGCTGTTCGGTACGGGACACGCCGAGGCGAGCAGTACTTC. This encodes CSAVRYGTRRGEQYF.

This clonotype has ten or more counts. V usage is TRBV6-1 and J usage is TRBJ2-7; D is possibly TRBD2 (6 bases). CDR1 MNHNS and CDR2 SASEGT come from the germline V gene. This CDR3 is built from 13 residues. Trimming cost V 6 bases and J 2 bases, with 11 bases left between them. The DNA of the CDR3 is TGTGCCAGCAGGTGGGGAGGAACCTACGAGCAGTACTTC. Translating it yields CASRWGGTYEQYF.